Each of the 14 T cell receptor beta chains below was sequenced from the same sample in a study of OX40 agonist ivuxolimab in advanced cancers. Libraries were prepared by immunoSEQ multiplex PCR; TCRdb keeps only in-frame clonotypes and omits some of them. The profile shows 60,000 to 80,000 clones, about 80% of them singletons. The sequencing here drew on CD4+ or CD8+ T cells sorted from blood, taken in a trial of the OX40 agonist ivuxolimab. The receptors were gathered from an adult with an advanced solid tumor such as melanoma, head and neck, liver or kidney cancer.

This chain connects TRBV10-3 to TRBJ1-2; the match to TRBD1 covers 9 bases. V shed 4 bases and J 3 bases; nucleotides not matched to a gene: 6. This CDR3 comprises 15 residues. Germline V CDR1 and CDR2: ENHRY, SYGVKD. The CDR3 is CAISGGTGKDYGYTF. CDR3 nucleotide sequence: TGTGCCATCAGTGGTGGGACAGGGAAGGACTATGGCTACACCTTC.

The chain joins TRBV27 to TRBJ1-2; 12 bases are a match to TRBD1. The CDR3 consists of 15 residues. V shed 5 bases, J shed 8 bases, and the junction held 9 bases outside the gene matches. Germline V CDR1 and CDR2: MNHEY, SMNVEV (reference sequence). Here the CDR3 DNA reads TGTGCCAGCAGTCTATTGGGACAGGGGGCTTTCGGCTACACCTTC. It translates to CASSLLGQGAFGYTF.

This clone was seen only once. The chain recombines TRBV5-1 with TRBJ2-1; possible D gene TRBD2, 6 bases. The V end lost 4 bases, the J end lost 6 bases, and 20 bases lay between the germline ends. The CDR3 runs to 16 residues. Germline V lookup: CDR1 SGHRS, CDR2 YFSETQ. The CDR3, as DNA: TGCGCCAGCAGCGCTACGGGAGTCGTCCCGGGCAATGAGCAGTTCTTC. Translating gives CASSATGVVPGNEQFF.

The chain uses TRBV5-4 and TRBJ1-3; D gene unclear. The CDR3 totals 14 residues. Germline lookup yields CDR1 SGHNT and CDR2 YYREEE (reference sequence). Trimming cost V 0 bases and J 0 bases, with 4 bases left between them. CDR3 amino acids: CASSLGGSGNTIYF. The CDR3 nucleotides are TGTGCCAGCAGCTTGGGGGGCTCTGGAAACACCATATATTTT. The full variable domain, its missing parts supplied by reference TRBV5-4 and TRBJ1-3, is ETGVTQSPTHLIKTRGQQVTLRCSSQSGHNTVSWYQQALGQGPQFIFQYYREEENGRGNFPPRFSGLQFPNYSSELNVNALELDDSALYLCASSLGGSGNTIYFGEGSWLTVV.

The rearrangement uses TRBV19 and TRBJ2-7; no definite D call. CDR1 and CDR2 (germline): LNHDA, SQIVND (reference sequence). This CDR3 has 13 residues. The V end was cut by 6 bases, the J end by 3 bases, with 12 bases between. The CDR3 DNA reads TGTGCCAGTAGAATCGGACCTAGCTACGAGCAGTACTTC. This translates into CASRIGPSYEQYF.

The chain links TRBV5-1 to TRBJ2-5; 8 positions agree with TRBD2. This CDR3 is 13 amino acids long. J lost 8 bases, V lost 5 bases, and 8 bases had no gene match. Germline CDR1 SGHRS, CDR2 YFSETQ. CDR3 nucleotide sequence: TGCGCCAGCAGTCGGGAGGGTGGGGAAACCCAGTACTTC. Protein: CASSREGGETQYF.

The chain links TRBV5-1 to TRBJ2-5, with D possibly matching TRBD1 (6 bases). Trimming took 0 bases from V and 2 from J, leaving 14 bases between them. The CDR3 loop spans 16 amino acids. The germline gives CDR1 SGHRS, CDR2 YFSETQ. The CDR3 protein is CASSLGGWTEQETQYF. CDR3 bases: TGCGCCAGCAGCTTGGGGGGTTGGACAGAACAAGAGACCCAGTACTTC. Complete variable domain (other parts from reference TRBV5-1 and TRBJ2-5): KAGVTQTPRYLIKTRGQQVTLSCSPISGHRSVSWYQQTPGQGLQFLFEYFSETQRNKGNFPGRFSGRQFSNSRSEMNVSTLELGDSALYLCASSLGGWTEQETQYFGPGTRLLVL.

The chain has TRBV6-1 and TRBJ1-2; the match to TRBD1 covers 7 bases. The germline V gene has CDR1 MNHNS and CDR2 SASEGT. The junction had 6 bases not matched to a gene; V was cut back by 6 bases and J by 2 bases. The CDR3 contains 14 residues. CDR3 nucleotides: TGTGCCAGCAGGCCGGACAGGAACAACTATGGCTACACCTTC. Translated: CASRPDRNNYGYTF.

The chain uses TRBV7-2 and TRBJ2-3; 8 bases are a match to TRBD1. Germline V gene sequence: CDR1 SGHTA, CDR2 FQGNSA. The CDR3 sequence is 14 residues long. V lost 3 bases to trimming and J lost 5 bases; unmatched junction nucleotides: 4. The DNA of the CDR3 is TGTGCCAGCAGCTTGACAGGGGCTGTAGATACGCAGTATTTT. The encoded protein is CASSLTGAVDTQYF.

The CDR3 DNA is TGTGCCAGCAGCCCCGGGATTGTGGATGGCTACACCTTC. This codes for CASSPGIVDGYTF. V is TRBV7-9 and J is TRBJ1-2, with D uncertain. The V end lost 5 bases, the J end lost 6 bases, and 13 bases lay between the germline ends. The CDR3 length is 13 residues. CDR1 is SEHNR, CDR2 FQNEAQ, per germline (reference sequence).

The V gene is TRBV6-6, the J gene TRBJ2-1, with D unclear. Germline CDR1 and CDR2: MNHNY and SVGAGI (reference sequence). The CDR3 spans 14 residues. V was cut by 0 bases and J by 5 bases, with 8 bases left in between. Here the CDR3 reads CASSYSSGNNEQFF. The DNA of the CDR3 is TGTGCCAGCAGTTACTCGTCAGGCAACAATGAGCAGTTCTTC.

The chain carries TRBV10-3 and TRBJ1-1; D unclear. The CDR3 loop spans 14 amino acids. Germline CDR1 is ENHRY and CDR2 is SYGVKD. V was pared by 3 bases and J by 0 bases, with 8 bases between. CDR3 residues: CAISENPLNTEAFF. CDR3 nucleotide sequence: TGTGCCATCAGTGAAAACCCCTTGAACACTGAAGCTTTCTTT.

The chain employs TRBV28 and TRBJ2-3, with D hard to call. The CDR3 runs 13 residues. Germline loops: CDR1 MDHEN, CDR2 SYDVKM. Trimming left V 5 bases short and J 0 bases short, with 6 bases between. CDR3: CASSPHSTDTQYF. The CDR3 DNA reads as TGTGCCAGCAGTCCCCACAGCACAGATACGCAGTATTTT. The full variable domain, rest sourced from reference TRBV28 and TRBJ2-3, is DVKVTQSSRYLVKRTGEKVFLECVQDMDHENMFWYRQDPGLGLRLIYFSYDVKMKEKGDIPEGYSVSREKKERFSLILESASTNQTSMYLCASSPHSTDTQYFGPGTRLTVL.

This clone came up a few times. The V call is TRBV19, the J call TRBJ1-6, with TRBD1 identical over 8 bases. CDR3 size: 16 residues. Trimming at V came to 6 bases and at J to 6 bases, leaving 10 bases not matched to a gene. The V gene's germline CDR1 is LNHDA and CDR2 SQIVND (reference sequence). Written as DNA, the CDR3 is TGTGCCAGTAGCCCACGTCGGGACAGGTCTAATTCACCCCTCCACTTT. It is translated as CASSPRRDRSNSPLHF.